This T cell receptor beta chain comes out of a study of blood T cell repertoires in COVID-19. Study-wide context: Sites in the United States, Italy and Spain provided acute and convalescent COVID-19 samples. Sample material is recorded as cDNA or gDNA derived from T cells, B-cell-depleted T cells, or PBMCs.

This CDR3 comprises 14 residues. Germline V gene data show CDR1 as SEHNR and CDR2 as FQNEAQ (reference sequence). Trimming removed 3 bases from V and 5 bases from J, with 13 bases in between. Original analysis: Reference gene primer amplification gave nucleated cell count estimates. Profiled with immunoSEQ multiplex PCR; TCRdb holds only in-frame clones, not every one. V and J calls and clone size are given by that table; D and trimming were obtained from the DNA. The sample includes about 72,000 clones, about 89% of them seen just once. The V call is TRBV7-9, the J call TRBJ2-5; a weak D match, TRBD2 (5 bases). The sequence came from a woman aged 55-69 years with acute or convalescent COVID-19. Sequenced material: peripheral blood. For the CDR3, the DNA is TGTGCCAGCAGCTTGGCGGGTTCCTTCGAGACCCAGTACTTC. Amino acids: CASSLAGSFETQYF.